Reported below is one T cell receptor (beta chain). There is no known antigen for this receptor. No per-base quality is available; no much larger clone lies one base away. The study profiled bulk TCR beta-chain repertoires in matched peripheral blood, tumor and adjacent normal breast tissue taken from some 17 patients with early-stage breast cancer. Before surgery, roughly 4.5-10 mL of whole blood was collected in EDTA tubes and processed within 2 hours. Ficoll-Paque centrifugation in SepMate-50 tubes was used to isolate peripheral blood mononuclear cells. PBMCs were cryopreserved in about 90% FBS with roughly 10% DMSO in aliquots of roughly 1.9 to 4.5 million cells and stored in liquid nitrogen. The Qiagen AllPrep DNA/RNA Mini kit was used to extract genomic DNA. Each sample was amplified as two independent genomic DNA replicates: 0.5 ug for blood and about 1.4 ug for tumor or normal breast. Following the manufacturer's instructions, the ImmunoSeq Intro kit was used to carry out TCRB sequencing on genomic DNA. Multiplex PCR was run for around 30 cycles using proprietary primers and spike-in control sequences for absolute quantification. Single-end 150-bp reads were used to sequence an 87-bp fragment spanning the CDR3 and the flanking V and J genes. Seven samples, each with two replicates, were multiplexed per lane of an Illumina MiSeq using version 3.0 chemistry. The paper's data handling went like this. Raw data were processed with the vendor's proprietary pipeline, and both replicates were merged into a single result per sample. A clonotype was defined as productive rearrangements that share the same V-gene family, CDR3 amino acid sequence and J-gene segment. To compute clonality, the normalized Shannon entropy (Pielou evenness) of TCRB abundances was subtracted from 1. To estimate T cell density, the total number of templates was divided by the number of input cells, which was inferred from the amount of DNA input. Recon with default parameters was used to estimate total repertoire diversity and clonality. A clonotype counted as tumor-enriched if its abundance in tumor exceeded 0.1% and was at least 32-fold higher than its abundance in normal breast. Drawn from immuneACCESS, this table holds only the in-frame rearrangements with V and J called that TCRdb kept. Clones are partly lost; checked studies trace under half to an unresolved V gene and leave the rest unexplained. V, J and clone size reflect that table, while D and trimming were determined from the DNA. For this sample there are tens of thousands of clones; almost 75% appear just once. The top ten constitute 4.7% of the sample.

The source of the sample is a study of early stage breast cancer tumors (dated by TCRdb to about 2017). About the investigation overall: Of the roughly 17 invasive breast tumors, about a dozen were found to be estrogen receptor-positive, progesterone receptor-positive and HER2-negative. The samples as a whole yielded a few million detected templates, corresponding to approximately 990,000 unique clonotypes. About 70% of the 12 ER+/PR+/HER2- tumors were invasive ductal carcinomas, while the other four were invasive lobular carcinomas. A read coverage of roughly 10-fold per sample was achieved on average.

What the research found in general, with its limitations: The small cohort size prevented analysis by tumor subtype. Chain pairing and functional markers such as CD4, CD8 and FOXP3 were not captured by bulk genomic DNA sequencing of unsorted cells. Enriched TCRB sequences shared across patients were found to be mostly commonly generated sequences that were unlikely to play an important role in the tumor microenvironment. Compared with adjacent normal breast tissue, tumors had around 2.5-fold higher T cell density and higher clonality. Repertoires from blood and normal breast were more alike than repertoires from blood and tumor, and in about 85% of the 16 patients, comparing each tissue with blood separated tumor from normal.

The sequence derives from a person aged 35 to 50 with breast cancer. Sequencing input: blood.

The CDR3 corresponds to CASSWLRDTGELFF. The DNA is as follows: TGTGCCAGCAGCTGGTTACGTGACACCGGGGAGCTGTTTTTT. The sequence is built from TRBV7-9 and TRBJ2-2; the D gene assignment is ambiguous. CDR1 and CDR2, per the germline V gene (reference sequence), are SEHNR and FQNEAQ. The CDR3 runs 14 residues from the cysteine to the phenylalanine. Left in the record is the CDR3 DNA by itself, 42 bases read in frame from the first base. The V and J ends are trimmed by 4 bases and 3 bases, leaving 9 bases between them.